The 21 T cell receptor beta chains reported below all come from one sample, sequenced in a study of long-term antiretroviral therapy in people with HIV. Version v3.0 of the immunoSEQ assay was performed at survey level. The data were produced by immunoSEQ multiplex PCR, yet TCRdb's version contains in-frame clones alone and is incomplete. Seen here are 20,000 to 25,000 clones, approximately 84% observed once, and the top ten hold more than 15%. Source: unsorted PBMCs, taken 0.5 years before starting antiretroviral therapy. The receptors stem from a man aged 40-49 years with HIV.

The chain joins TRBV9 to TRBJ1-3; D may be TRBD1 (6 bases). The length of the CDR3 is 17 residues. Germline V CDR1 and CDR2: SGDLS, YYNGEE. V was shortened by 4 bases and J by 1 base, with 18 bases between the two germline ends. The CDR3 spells CASSPHSRGDSGNTIYF. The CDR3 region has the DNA TGTGCCAGCAGCCCACACTCTAGGGGGGATTCTGGAAACACCATATATTTT.

Here the CDR3 reads CASSLRTNQPQHF. In DNA, the CDR3 is TGTGCCAGCAGTTTGCGTACAAATCAGCCCCAGCATTTT. The V call is TRBV28, the J call TRBJ1-5; D gene unclear. Germline V gene lookup returns CDR1 MDHEN and CDR2 SYDVKM. The V gene lost 3 bases and the J gene lost 4 bases, with 7 bases spanning the gap. CDR3 length: 13 amino acids.

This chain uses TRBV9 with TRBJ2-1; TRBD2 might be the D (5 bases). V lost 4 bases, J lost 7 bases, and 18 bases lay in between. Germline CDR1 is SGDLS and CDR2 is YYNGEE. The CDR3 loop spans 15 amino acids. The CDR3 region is CASSQLGKRINEQFF. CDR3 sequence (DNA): TGTGCCAGCAGCCAACTAGGTAAGAGGATTAATGAGCAGTTCTTC.

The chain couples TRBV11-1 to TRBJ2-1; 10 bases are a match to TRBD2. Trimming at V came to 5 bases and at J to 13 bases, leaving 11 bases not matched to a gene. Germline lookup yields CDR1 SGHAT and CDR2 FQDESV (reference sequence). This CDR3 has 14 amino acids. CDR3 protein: CASSGLGLARAQFF. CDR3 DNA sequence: TGTGCCAGCAGCGGGTTGGGACTAGCGAGGGCCCAGTTCTTC.

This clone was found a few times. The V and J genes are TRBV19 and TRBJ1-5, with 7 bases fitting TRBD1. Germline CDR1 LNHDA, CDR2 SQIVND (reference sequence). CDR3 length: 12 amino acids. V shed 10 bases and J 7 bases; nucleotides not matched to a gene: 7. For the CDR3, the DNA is TGTGCCACTGGACAGGAGGGACAGCCCCAGCATTTT. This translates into CATGQEGQPQHF.

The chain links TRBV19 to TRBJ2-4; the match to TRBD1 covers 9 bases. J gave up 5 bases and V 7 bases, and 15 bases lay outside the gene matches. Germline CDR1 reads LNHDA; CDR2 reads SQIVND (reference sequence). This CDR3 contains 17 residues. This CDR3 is CASTPDRGGFRENIQYF. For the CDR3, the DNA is TGTGCCAGTACCCCAGACAGGGGGGGTTTTAGGGAAAACATTCAGTACTTC.

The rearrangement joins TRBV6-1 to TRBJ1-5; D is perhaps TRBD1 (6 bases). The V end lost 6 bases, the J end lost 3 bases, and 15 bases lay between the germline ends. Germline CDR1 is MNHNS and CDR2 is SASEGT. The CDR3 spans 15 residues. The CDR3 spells CASRGLQGNNQPQHF. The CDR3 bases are TGTGCCAGCAGGGGCTTACAGGGAAACAATCAGCCCCAGCATTTT.

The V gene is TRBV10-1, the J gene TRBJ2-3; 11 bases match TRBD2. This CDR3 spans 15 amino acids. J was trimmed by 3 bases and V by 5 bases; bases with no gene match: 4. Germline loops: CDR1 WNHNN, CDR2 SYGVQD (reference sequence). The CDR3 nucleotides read TGCGCCAGCAGTAAGGGACTAGCGGAAACAGATACGCAGTATTTT. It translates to CASSKGLAETDTQYF.

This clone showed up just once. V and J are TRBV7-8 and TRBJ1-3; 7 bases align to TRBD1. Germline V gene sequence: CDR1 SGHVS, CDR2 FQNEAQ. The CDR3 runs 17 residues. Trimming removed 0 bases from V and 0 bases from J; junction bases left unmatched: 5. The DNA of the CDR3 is TGTGCCAGCAGCTTAGCCCCGGGACAGACCTCTGGAAACACCATATATTTT. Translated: CASSLAPGQTSGNTIYF.

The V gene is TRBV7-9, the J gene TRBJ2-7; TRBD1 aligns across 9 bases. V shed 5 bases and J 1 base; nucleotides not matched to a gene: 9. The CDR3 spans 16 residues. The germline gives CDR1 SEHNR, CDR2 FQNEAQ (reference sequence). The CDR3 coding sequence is TGTGCCAGCAGCCCCGGAGGTGGACAGGGGTCCTACGAGCAGTACTTC. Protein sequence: CASSPGGGQGSYEQYF.

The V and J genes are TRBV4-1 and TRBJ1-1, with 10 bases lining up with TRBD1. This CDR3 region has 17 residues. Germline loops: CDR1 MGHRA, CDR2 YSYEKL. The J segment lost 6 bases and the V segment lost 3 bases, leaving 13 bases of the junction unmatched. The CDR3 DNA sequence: TGCGCCAGCAGCCACCATACGGGACAGGGGATAGGGGCTGAAGCTTTCTTT. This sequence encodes CASSHHTGQGIGAEAFF.

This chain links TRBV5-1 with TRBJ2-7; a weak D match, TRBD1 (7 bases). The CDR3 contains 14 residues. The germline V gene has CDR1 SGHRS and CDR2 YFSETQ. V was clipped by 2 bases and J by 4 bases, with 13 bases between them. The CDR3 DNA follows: TGCGCCAGCAGCTTCGGAGGGGGCAGTTACGAGCAGTACTTC. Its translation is CASSFGGGSYEQYF. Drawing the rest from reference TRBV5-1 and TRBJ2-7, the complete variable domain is KAGVTQTPRYLIKTRGQQVTLSCSPISGHRSVSWYQQTPGQGLQFLFEYFSETQRNKGNFPGRFSGRQFSNSRSEMNVSTLELGDSALYLCASSFGGGSYEQYFGPGTRLTVT.

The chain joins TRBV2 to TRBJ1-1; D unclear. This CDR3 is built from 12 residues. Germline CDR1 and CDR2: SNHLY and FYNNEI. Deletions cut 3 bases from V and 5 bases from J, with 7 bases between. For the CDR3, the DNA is TGTGCCAGCAGTGATAGATGGACTGAAGCTTTCTTT. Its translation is CASSDRWTEAFF.

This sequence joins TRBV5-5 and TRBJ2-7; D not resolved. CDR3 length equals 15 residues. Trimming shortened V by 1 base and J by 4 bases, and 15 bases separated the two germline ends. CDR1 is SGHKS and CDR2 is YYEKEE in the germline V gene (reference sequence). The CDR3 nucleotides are TGTGCCAGCAGCTTGAATGTTGGGAATTCTTACGAGCAGTACTTC. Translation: CASSLNVGNSYEQYF.

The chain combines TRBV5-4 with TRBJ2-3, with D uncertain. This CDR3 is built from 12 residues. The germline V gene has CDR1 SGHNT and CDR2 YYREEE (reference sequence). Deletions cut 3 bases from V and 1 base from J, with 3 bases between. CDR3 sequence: CASSWRTDTQYF. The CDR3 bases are TGTGCCAGCAGCTGGCGCACAGATACGCAGTATTTT.

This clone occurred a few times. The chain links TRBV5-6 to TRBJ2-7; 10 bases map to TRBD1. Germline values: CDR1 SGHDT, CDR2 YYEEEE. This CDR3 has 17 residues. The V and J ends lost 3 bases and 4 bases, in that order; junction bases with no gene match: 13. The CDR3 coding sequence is TGTGCCAGCAGCTCCCCACGACTGACAGGGGGCTATTACGAGCAGTACTTC. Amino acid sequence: CASSSPRLTGGYYEQYF.

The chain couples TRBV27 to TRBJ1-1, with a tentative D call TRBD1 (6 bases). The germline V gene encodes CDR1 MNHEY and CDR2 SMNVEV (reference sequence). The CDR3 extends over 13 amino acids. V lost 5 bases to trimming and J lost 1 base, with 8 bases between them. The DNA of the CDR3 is TGTGCCAGCAGTACGGACAGGAACACTGAAGCTTTCTTT. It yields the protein CASSTDRNTEAFF.

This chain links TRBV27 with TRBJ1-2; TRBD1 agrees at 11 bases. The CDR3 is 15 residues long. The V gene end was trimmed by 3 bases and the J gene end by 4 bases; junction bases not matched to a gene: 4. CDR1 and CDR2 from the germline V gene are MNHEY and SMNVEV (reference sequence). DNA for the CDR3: TGTGCCAGCAGTTTTTCGGGACAGGGGGGCTATGGCTACACCTTC. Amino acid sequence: CASSFSGQGGYGYTF.

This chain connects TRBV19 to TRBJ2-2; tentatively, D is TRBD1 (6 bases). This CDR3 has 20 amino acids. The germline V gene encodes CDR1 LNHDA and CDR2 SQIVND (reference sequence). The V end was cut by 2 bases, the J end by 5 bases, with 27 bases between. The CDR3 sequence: CASSIIGTPLLTARTGELFF. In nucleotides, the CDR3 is TGTGCCAGTAGTATAATCGGGACACCTCTCCTGACAGCCCGGACCGGGGAGCTGTTTTTT. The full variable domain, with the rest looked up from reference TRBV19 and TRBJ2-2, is DGGITQSPKYLFRKEGQNVTLSCEQNLNHDAMYWYRQDPGQGLRLIYYSQIVNDFQKGDIAEGYSVSREKKESFPLTVTSAQKNPTAFYLCASSIIGTPLLTARTGELFFGEGSRLTVL.

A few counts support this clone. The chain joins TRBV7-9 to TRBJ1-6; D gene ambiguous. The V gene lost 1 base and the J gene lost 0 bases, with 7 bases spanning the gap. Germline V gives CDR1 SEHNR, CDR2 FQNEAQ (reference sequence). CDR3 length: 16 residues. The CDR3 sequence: CASSLDYSSYNSPLHF. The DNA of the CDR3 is TGTGCCAGCAGCTTAGATTACAGCTCCTATAATTCACCCCTCCACTTT.

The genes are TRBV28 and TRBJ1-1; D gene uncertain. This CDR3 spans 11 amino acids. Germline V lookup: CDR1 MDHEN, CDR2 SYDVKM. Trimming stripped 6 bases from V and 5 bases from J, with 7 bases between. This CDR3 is CASSQKTEAFF. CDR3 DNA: TGTGCCAGCAGCCAGAAAACTGAAGCTTTCTTT.